These T cell receptor beta chains were read from a single sample in a study of control samples from healthy donors and cancer patients. Profiling relied on immunoSEQ multiplex PCR, and the TCRdb table lists in-frame clones only, not all of them. The data contain more than 65,000 clones, around four fifths of them singletons. Material for sequencing was blood. These receptors came from a man aged 50 or older in good health. CDR3s include the opening cysteine and the closing phenylalanine or tryptophan. D genes are given only for firm matches. Clone size is shown for a subset of rows, as once, few, many or a class of expanded clone.

14	NA	TRBV5-1	TRBJ2-2	NA	CASSFDPWTGELFF	TGCGCCAGCAGCTTCGACCCCTGGACCGGGGAGCTGTTTTTT
15	NA	TRBV24-1	TRBJ2-1	TRBD1	CATSEPGQGRNEQFF	TGTGCCACCAGTGAGCCTGGACAGGGTCGCAATGAGCAGTTCTTC
13	once	TRBV6-5	TRBJ1-2	NA	CASSYGGARGYTF	TGTGCCAGCAGTTACGGGGGGGCGAGAGGCTACACCTTC
15	NA	TRBV30	TRBJ1-1	NA	CAWRYGIRGGPEAFF	TGTGCCTGGAGGTATGGGATTAGGGGAGGTCCTGAAGCTTTCTTT
15	NA	TRBV19	TRBJ2-1	TRBD2	CASRIAGGTNNEQFF	TGTGCCAGTCGAATAGCGGGAGGGACAAACAATGAGCAGTTCTTC
16	NA	TRBV28	TRBJ2-5	TRBD2	CASSETSGRASETQYF	TGTGCCAGCAGTGAAACTAGCGGGAGGGCGTCGGAGACCCAGTACTTC
15	few	TRBV11-3	TRBJ2-2	NA	CASSPVTPVGGELFF	TGTGCCAGCAGCCCCGTAACCCCGGTTGGCGGGGAGCTGTTTTTT
15	NA	TRBV7-9	TRBJ1-1	NA	CASSPGSLGSTEAFF	TGTGCCAGCAGCCCTGGGTCCTTAGGGAGCACTGAAGCTTTCTTT
14	once	TRBV5-1	TRBJ1-1	NA	CASSPGTLNTEAFF	TGCGCCAGCAGCCCCGGGACGCTGAACACTGAAGCTTTCTTT
14	NA	TRBV19	TRBJ1-5	NA	CASSPGAGNQPQHF	TGTGCCAGTAGTCCCGGGGCTGGCAATCAGCCCCAGCATTTT
13	NA	TRBV19	TRBJ2-1	NA	CASSITGRNEQFF	TGTGCCAGTAGTATCACAGGGAGGAATGAGCAGTTCTTC
14	NA	TRBV5-1	TRBJ1-1	TRBD1	CASSVRTGNTEAFF	TGCGCCAGCAGCGTACGGACAGGGAACACTGAAGCTTTCTTT
14	few	TRBV5-1	TRBJ2-2	NA	CASSSDLNTGELFF	TGCGCCAGCAGCTCGGACCTGAACACCGGGGAGCTGTTTTTT
16	NA	TRBV15	TRBJ1-6	NA	CATSRTLAGLNSPLHF	TGTGCCACCAGCAGAACGCTGGCGGGGCTTAATTCACCCCTCCACTTT
19	few	TRBV14	TRBJ2-1	NA	CASSQDDSIWTETYNEQFF	TGTGCCAGCAGCCAAGATGATTCTATATGGACTGAAACCTACAATGAGCAGTTCTTC
16	NA	TRBV16	TRBJ1-2	NA	CASSLLGTPADYGYTF	TGTGCCAGCAGCCTCCTAGGGACACCGGCCGACTATGGCTACACCTTC
13	once	TRBV12-3/TRBV12-4	TRBJ1-2	NA	CASSLLPYYGYTF	TGCGCCAGCAGCCTCCTTCCATACTATGGCTACACCTTC